Below, 30 T cell receptor beta chains from the same sample are listed, as sequenced in a study of T cells in Graves' hyperthyroidism and ophthalmopathy. TCR beta CDR3 sequences were amplified from RNA transcripts. The HTBI primer set drove a first-round RT-PCR of the TCR CDR3. MiXCR, run by TCRdb on the multiplex PCR reads, gives a single entry per CDR3 protein. Among approximately 560,000 distinct CDR3 sequences listed, roughly 50% were seen once. The sequencing input was peripheral blood or thyroid tissue (not recorded which). These TCRs come from a woman aged 18-29 years with Graves' hyperthyroidism.

The V call is TRBV20-1, the J call TRBJ1-5; no definite D call. Per the germline V gene, CDR1 is DFQATT and CDR2 is SNEGSKA (reference sequence). CDR3 length: 12 amino acids. Trimming left V 0 bases short and J 13 bases short, with 13 bases between. CDR3 coding DNA: TGCAGTGCTAGAGAAGACGGGGAATTTCAGCATTTT. Translation: CSAREDGEFQHF.

J is TRBJ1-6 and V is TRBV9, with D tentatively TRBD1 (6 bases). With 4 bases removed from V and 8 bases from J, the gap between germline ends came to 16 bases. The CDR3 is 15 amino acids. Germline CDR1 and CDR2: SGDLS and YYNGEE. The CDR3 spells CASSTSAGVYSPLHF. The CDR3 region has the DNA TGTGCCAGCAGCACATCGGCAGGGGTTTATTCACCCCTCCACTTT.

This clonotype was observed at least ten times. This rearrangement joins TRBV29-1 to TRBJ1-1; D perhaps matches TRBD1 (6 bases). The CDR3 loop spans 13 amino acids. Germline V gene sequence: CDR1 SQVTM, CDR2 ANQGSEA. Trimming stripped 4 bases from V and 1 base from J, with 10 bases between. In DNA, the CDR3 is TGCAGCGTTGGAGGGGGGGGGAACACTGAAGCTTTCTTT. Encoded protein: CSVGGGGNTEAFF. Complete variable domain (other parts from reference TRBV29-1 and TRBJ1-1): SAVISQKPSRDICQRGTSLTIQCQVDSQVTMMFWYRQQPGQSLTLIATANQGSEATYESGFVIDKFPISRPNLTFSTLTVSNMSPEDSSIYLCSVGGGGNTEAFFGQGTRLTVV.

As to this clonotype: A junction boundary mismatches the germline segment, possibly from a read error. The chain joins TRBV2 to TRBJ2-6; the D gene is possibly TRBD1 (5 bases). The CDR3 is made up of 14 amino acids. Germline V gives CDR1 SNHLY, CDR2 FYNNEI. The CDR3 is CASSLGAGVNVLTF. The CDR3 DNA is TGTGCCAGCTCACTTGGGGCTGGGGTCAACGTCCTGACTTTC.

CDR3 in DNA: TGTGCCAGCAGAGCAAAAGCGGGAGGCTCCTACGAGCAGTACTTC. This translates into CASRAKAGGSYEQYF. The V and J genes are TRBV10-3 and TRBJ2-7, with 9 positions matching TRBD2. Germline CDR1 ENHRY, CDR2 SYGVKD. V lost 10 bases, J lost 0 bases, and 10 bases stayed unmatched. CDR3 length: 15 amino acids.

The chain combines TRBV7-9 with TRBJ2-7; TRBD1 agrees at 9 bases. The J call may be wrong; the DNA end is better matched by TRBJ2-1. The V gene's germline CDR1 is SEHNR and CDR2 FQNEAQ (reference sequence). This CDR3 region has 14 residues. The CDR3: CASSQADRGDEQFF. The CDR3 nucleotides are TGTGCCAGCAGCCAAGCGGACAGGGGAGACGAGCAGTTCTTC.

This clonotype appeared a few times. This chain joins TRBV19 and TRBJ1-4, with D hard to call. The germline V and J ends were trimmed by 6 bases and 8 bases, with 10 bases remaining between them. Germline assignment: CDR1 LNHDA and CDR2 SQIVND (reference sequence). The CDR3 length is 12 residues. CDR3 bases: TGTGCCAGTAGGAGCCCACAGGAAAAACTGTTTTTT. Protein: CASRSPQEKLFF. The complete variable domain, with remaining parts taken from reference TRBV19 and TRBJ1-4, reads DGGITQSPKYLFRKEGQNVTLSCEQNLNHDAMYWYRQDPGQGLRLIYYSQIVNDFQKGDIAEGYSVSREKKESFPLTVTSAQKNPTAFYLCASRSPQEKLFFGSGTQLSVL.

The chain employs TRBV29-1 and TRBJ1-2; maybe TRBD1 (5 bases). The germline CDR1 and CDR2 sequences are SQVTM and ANQGSEA. CDR3 length: 13 amino acids. V lost 4 bases and J lost 5, with 14 bases in between. CDR3 DNA: TGCAGCGTTGGTTCCGGGACGGAATATGGCTACACCTTC. Its translation is CSVGSGTEYGYTF.

The chain carries TRBV6-5 and TRBJ2-7; D is possibly TRBD1 (5 bases). V was cut by 4 bases and J by 5 bases, with 15 bases left in between. The CDR3 is 14 residues long. Looked up from germline, CDR1 is MNHEY and CDR2 is SVGAGI. CDR3 nucleotide sequence: TGTGCCAGCAGTTCCACTGTCCAGGGTGACGAGCAGTACTTC. This codes for CASSSTVQGDEQYF.

The rearrangement uses TRBV6-5 and TRBJ2-7; D is perhaps TRBD2 (6 bases). The germline gives CDR1 MNHEY, CDR2 SVGAGI. The CDR3 length is 14 residues. Trimming cost V 10 bases and J 1 base, with 17 bases left between them. The CDR3 nucleotides are TGTGCCACCTCGGGGGTGACTAGTTCCTACGAGCAGTACTTC. It is translated as CATSGVTSSYEQYF.

CDR3 DNA sequence: TGTGCCAGCATCGGGGGTAACGTCCTGACTTTC. Translation gives CASIGGNVLTF. The chain employs TRBV2 and TRBJ2-6; a possible D gene is TRBD2 (6 bases). V was trimmed by 7 bases and J by 10 bases, leaving 8 bases between them. CDR1 is SNHLY and CDR2 is FYNNEI in the germline V gene. This CDR3 is 11 amino acids long.

This chain links TRBV5-4 with TRBJ1-1; a weak D match, TRBD1 (6 bases). CDR3 length: 13 amino acids. V gave up 6 bases and J gave up 4 bases, with 13 bases separating them. The germline V gene encodes CDR1 SGHNT and CDR2 YYREEE (reference sequence). The CDR3: CASNSGQLTEAFF. Here the CDR3 DNA reads TGTGCCAGCAATTCCGGACAGCTCACTGAAGCTTTCTTT.

The J gene is TRBJ2-7, the V gene TRBV2; TRBD1 might be the D (6 bases). The germline gives CDR1 SNHLY, CDR2 FYNNEI. The CDR3 runs 12 residues. Trimming pared 8 bases from V and 4 bases from J, leaving 12 bases between. The CDR3 nucleotides read TGTGCCAGCTTTGCGGACAGTTACGAGCAGTACTTC. Translation gives CASFADSYEQYF.

This clonotype was seen a handful of times. The genes are TRBV7-9 and TRBJ2-7; D gene uncertain. Trimming stripped 1 base from V and 2 bases from J, with 9 bases between. Germline V gene sequence: CDR1 SEHNR, CDR2 FQNEAQ (reference sequence). The length of the CDR3 is 14 residues. CDR3: CASSLGIVTYEQYF. The CDR3 bases are TGTGCCAGCAGCTTAGGTATAGTTACCTACGAGCAGTACTTC.

This clonotype was recorded a few times. V is TRBV2 and J is TRBJ1-2; 12 nucleotides match TRBD1. The ends lost 6 bases at V and 4 bases at J; junction bases unmatched: 12. Germline CDR1 and CDR2: SNHLY and FYNNEI. The CDR3 contains 17 residues. As DNA, the CDR3 is TGTGCCAGCAGGTCGGGACAGGGGGCGAGTTTGGTCTATGGCTACACCTTC. This sequence encodes CASRSGQGASLVYGYTF.

The chain has TRBV5-4 and TRBJ1-3; D is possibly TRBD1 (5 bases). The V end was cut by 0 bases, the J end by 0 bases, with 7 bases between. The length of the CDR3 is 15 residues. The V gene's germline CDR1 is SGHNT and CDR2 YYREEE (reference sequence). This CDR3 is CASSLGQSSGNTIYF. CDR3 bases: TGTGCCAGCAGCTTGGGACAGTCCTCTGGAAACACCATATATTTT.

The chain couples TRBV12-3 or TRBV12-4 to TRBJ1-4; D is perhaps TRBD1 (6 bases). V gave up 8 bases and J gave up 4 bases, with 14 bases separating them. The CDR3 extends over 14 amino acids. The CDR3 sequence: CASSSGVGNEKLFF. CDR3 DNA sequence: TGTGCCAGCTCATCAGGGGTCGGTAATGAAAAACTGTTTTTT.

V usage is TRBV5-1 and J usage is TRBJ1-2, with TRBD1 matching 7 bases. The CDR3 consists of 13 residues. Germline lookup yields CDR1 SGHRS and CDR2 YFSETQ. With 4 bases clipped from V and 3 bases from J, the junction kept 3 bases outside the gene matches. This CDR3 is CASSGGQYYGYTF. In nucleotides, the CDR3 is TGCGCCAGCAGCGGGGGACAGTACTATGGCTACACCTTC.

This chain links TRBV29-1 with TRBJ2-2, with 7 bases matching TRBD1. Germline V gives CDR1 SQVTM, CDR2 ANQGSEA. The J segment lost 5 bases and the V segment lost 7 bases, leaving 1 base of the junction unmatched. CDR3 length: 11 residues. Written as DNA, the CDR3 is TGCAGCGCAGGGGGTACCGGGGAGCTGTTTTTT. Translating gives CSAGGTGELFF.

This clonotype occurred a few times. This chain connects TRBV20-1 to TRBJ2-7, with TRBD1 matching over 11 bases. This CDR3 is 14 amino acids long. Trimming cost V 3 bases and J 3 bases; bases outside gene matches: 4. Germline V gene sequence: CDR1 DFQATT, CDR2 SNEGSKA (reference sequence). The CDR3 spells CSASSGTGGYEQYF. The CDR3 DNA sequence: TGCAGTGCTAGCTCCGGGACAGGGGGCTACGAGCAGTACTTC.

This clonotype was counted at least ten times. V gene TRBV2 combines with J gene TRBJ1-2; 9 nucleotides match TRBD1. Trimming took 4 bases from V and 5 from J; bases not matched to a gene: 2. Looked up from germline, CDR1 is SNHLY and CDR2 is FYNNEI. The CDR3 length is 13 residues. In nucleotides, the CDR3 is TGTGCCAGCAGTGGCGACAGGGGGTATGGCTACACCTTC. Its protein product is CASSGDRGYGYTF.

This clonotype was seen repeatedly, ten times or more. The chain links TRBV15 to TRBJ2-2, with 9 bases identical to TRBD2. V lost 0 bases to trimming and J lost 4 bases; unmatched junction nucleotides: 3. The germline CDR1 and CDR2 sequences are LNHNV and YYDKDF (reference sequence). This CDR3 has 16 amino acids. CDR3 protein: CATSRDYSGSTGELFF. In DNA form, the CDR3 reads TGTGCCACCAGCAGAGATTATAGCGGGAGCACCGGGGAGCTGTTTTTT.

This clonotype was detected only a few times. The chain carries TRBV15 and TRBJ2-2, with 11 bases identical to TRBD2. The ends lost 1 base at V and 5 bases at J; junction bases unmatched: 9. Looked up from germline, CDR1 is LNHNV and CDR2 is YYDKDF (reference sequence). The CDR3 is 18 residues long. The CDR3 DNA is TGTGCCACCAGCAGAGCTGGGCTAGCGGGAGGAAGGACCGGGGAGCTGTTTTTT. It codes for CATSRAGLAGGRTGELFF.

The rearrangement uses TRBV9 and TRBJ1-2, with D possibly TRBD1 on 5 matching bases. The CDR3 totals 16 residues. Trimming removed 3 bases at V and 5 bases at J, with 20 bases between. Germline V gene data show CDR1 as SGDLS and CDR2 as YYNGEE. The CDR3 DNA follows: TGTGCCAGCAGCGCTCCCTGGTCGGACAAGTCATATGGCTACACCTTC. Residues: CASSAPWSDKSYGYTF.

The chain links TRBV15 to TRBJ1-6, with 8 nucleotides matching TRBD1. V dropped 4 bases and J dropped 8; count of bases not matched to a gene: 7. Per the germline V gene, CDR1 is LNHNV and CDR2 is YYDKDF (reference sequence). The CDR3 runs to 15 residues. CDR3 DNA: TGTGCCACCAGCAAGAGGACAGGGTCCGATTCACCCCTCCACTTT. Translating gives CATSKRTGSDSPLHF.

The chain carries TRBV15 and TRBJ2-6; perhaps D is TRBD1 or TRBD2 (5 bases each). V was shortened by 4 bases and J by 2 bases, with 12 bases between the two germline ends. Germline V gene sequence: CDR1 LNHNV, CDR2 YYDKDF (reference sequence). This CDR3 spans 16 amino acids. The CDR3 DNA reads TGTGCCACCAGCACTTCGGGACCCCCTGGGGCCAACGTCCTGACTTTC. It specifies CATSTSGPPGANVLTF.

This chain links TRBV7-3 with TRBJ2-2; TRBD2 matches 10 bases. The V gene's germline CDR1 is SGHTA and CDR2 FQGTGA. J gave up 4 bases and V 5 bases, and 4 bases lay outside the gene matches. The CDR3 length is 15 residues. This CDR3 is CASSATSGRTGELFF. The CDR3 region has the DNA TGTGCCAGCAGCGCGACTAGCGGGCGCACCGGGGAGCTGTTTTTT. The variable domain in full, completed from reference TRBV7-3 and TRBJ2-2, reads GAGVSQTPSNKVTEKGKYVELRCDPISGHTALYWYRQSLGQGPEFLIYFQGTGAADDSGLPNDRFFAVRPEGSVSTLKIQRTERGDSAVYLCASSATSGRTGELFFGEGSRLTVL.

CDR3 coding DNA: TGCAGTGCTAGCCCTCTAGCGGGAGGGCCGGCCAACACCGGGGAGCTGTTTTTT. Translation: CSASPLAGGPANTGELFF. This chain uses TRBV20-1 with TRBJ2-2; 12 nucleotides align to TRBD2. V trimming: 3 bases; J trimming: 2 bases; junction bases outside the gene matches: 10. Germline values: CDR1 DFQATT, CDR2 SNEGSKA (reference sequence). The CDR3 runs to 18 residues.

This clonotype was picked up a small number of times. CDR3 in DNA: TGTGCCAGCAGTAACGACCGTGGGGATGAAAAACTGTTTTTT. Translating it yields CASSNDRGDEKLFF. The V call is TRBV2, the J call TRBJ1-4; D is undetermined. V was trimmed by 5 bases and J by 6 bases, leaving 13 bases between them. Germline V gene lookup returns CDR1 SNHLY and CDR2 FYNNEI. This CDR3 is 14 amino acids long.

Many counts were recorded for this clonotype. The CDR3 region is CASSLGLRDYEQYF. As DNA, the CDR3 is TGTGCCAGCAGCTTAGGGTTGCGGGACTACGAGCAGTACTTC. This rearrangement joins TRBV7-8 to TRBJ2-7, with D maybe TRBD2 (6 bases). Germline CDR1 and CDR2: SGHVS and FQNEAQ. V gave up 1 base and J gave up 3 bases, with 10 bases separating them. The CDR3 has 14 amino acids.